This TCR beta chain is drawn from a study of blood T cell repertoires in COVID-19. In the study overall: Sources were T cells, B-cell-depleted T cells, or PBMCs; the material itself was cDNA or gDNA.

CDR1 is SGHNT and CDR2 is YENEEA in the germline V gene. The CDR3 runs 15 residues. J was trimmed by 6 bases and V by 5 bases; bases with no gene match: 7. Original handling: Amplifying reference gene primers gave estimates of nucleated cell counts. Assay: immunoSEQ multiplex PCR; the TCRdb copy retains only in-frame clones and omits some. V, J and clone size are those of that table, while D and trimming were read from the DNA. The sample carries roughly 130,000 clones, about four fifths recorded once. Specimen: peripheral blood. The sequence came from a woman in her 70s with acute or convalescent COVID-19. V usage is TRBV11-3 and J usage is TRBJ1-6; 7 bases map to TRBD1. The CDR3 DNA sequence: TGTGCCAGCAGCCGGACCGGGACAGCTAATTCACCCCTCCACTTT. Protein sequence: CASSRTGTANSPLHF.